This T cell receptor (beta chain) originates from a study of blood T cell repertoires in COVID-19. Study at large: There were acute and convalescent COVID-19 samples, and they came from the United States, Italy and Spain. T cells, B-cell-depleted T cells, or PBMCs provided the cDNA or gDNA that served as material.

The table came from immunoSEQ multiplex PCR; TCRdb's copy has only in-frame clones and leaves some out. There are some 300,000 clones in the sample; about nine tenths occur only once, and roughly a tenth lies in the top ten. Recruitment covered 20 to 25 US areas and drew participants whose ages spanned roughly 18 to 89 years. Clinical history reported by participants formed the basis on which cohorts were assigned. Germline CDR1 and CDR2: SGHRS and YFSETQ. V trimming: 4 bases; J trimming: 4 bases; junction bases outside the gene matches: 6. This CDR3 has 15 residues. The gene calls are TRBV5-1 and TRBJ1-3, with 9 nucleotides matching TRBD1. The sample consisted of PBMCs or T cells enriched from blood (not recorded which). The receptor comes from a woman aged 25 to 45 who had recovered from COVID-19. This CDR3 is CASSPWGQGGNTIYF. The CDR3 DNA reads as TGCGCCAGCAGCCCGTGGGGACAGGGCGGAAACACCATATATTTT.